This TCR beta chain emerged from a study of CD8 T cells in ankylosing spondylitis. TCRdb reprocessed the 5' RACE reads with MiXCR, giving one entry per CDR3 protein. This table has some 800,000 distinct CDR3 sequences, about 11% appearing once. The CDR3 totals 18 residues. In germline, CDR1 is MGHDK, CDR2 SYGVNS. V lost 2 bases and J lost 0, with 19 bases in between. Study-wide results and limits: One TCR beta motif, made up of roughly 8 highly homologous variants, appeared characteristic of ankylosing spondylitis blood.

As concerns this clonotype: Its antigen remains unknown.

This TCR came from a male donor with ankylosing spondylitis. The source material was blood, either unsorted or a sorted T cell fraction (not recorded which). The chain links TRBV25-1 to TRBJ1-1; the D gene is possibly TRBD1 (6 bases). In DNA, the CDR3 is TGTGCCAGCAGTGAAAGTTTGGTAGCAGGGGACATGAACACTGAAGCTTTCTTT. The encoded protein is CASSESLVAGDMNTEAFF.